This record looks at one T cell receptor beta chain sequence and its context. What it binds is unknown. These data belong to a study of identifying expanded T cells in peripheral blood. Study results and caveats: Across healthy donors, higher total template counts meant significantly greater approximately 2-week count variance. Over approximately two and four weeks, about 15 and 18 clones changed, versus around 1.2 between replicates.

V lost 6 bases and J lost 4; bases outside the gene matches: 7. The germline V gene has CDR1 SQVTM and CDR2 ANQGSEA. CDR3 length equals 13 residues. During the collection period, no donor immune events like infections were recorded. Generated by immunoSEQ multiplex PCR, the TCRdb table keeps only in-frame clones and is missing some. Here the sample spans under 70,000 clones, more than 70% being singletons. The source is a person aged 18 to 69 in good health. The gene calls are TRBV29-1 and TRBJ2-5, with 8 bases identical to TRBD2. Sequencing input: blood. The CDR3 nucleotides are TGCAGCGTCCCCCGGGGGGGCCCAGAGACCCAGTACTTC. This translates into CSVPRGGPETQYF.